The 10 T cell receptor beta chains below were found in one sample sequenced in a study of blood T cells in healthy people across ages. Using a J-beta primer mix together with a sample-barcoded 5' primer, a second PCR was run for roughly 7 to 12 cycles. Via MiXCR, TCRdb re-called the 5' RACE reads, giving one row per CDR3 protein. Seen here are about 780,000 distinct CDR3 sequences, roughly 46% observed once, and the top ten hold less than 20%. Input material: blood. Receptor source: an elderly man in good health.

This clonotype is a singleton in its sample. CDR3 loop: CASSYQGAGVTPNNEQYF. CDR3 DNA: TGTGCCAGCAGTTACCAGGGGGCCGGGGTAACACCCAACAATGAGCAGTACTTC. The chain couples TRBV6-5 to TRBJ2-7, with TRBD1 matching over 8 bases. Germline V lookup: CDR1 MNHEY, CDR2 SVGAGI. The CDR3 is made up of 18 amino acids. Trimming took 2 bases from V and 7 from J; bases not matched to a gene: 19.

The table lists this clonotype with a few counts. The chain joins TRBV5-5 to TRBJ2-7; D remains unclear. Germline V lookup: CDR1 SGHKS, CDR2 YYEKEE (reference sequence). The germline V and J ends were trimmed by 0 bases and 2 bases, with 9 bases remaining between them. The CDR3 is 14 amino acids. CDR3 coding DNA: TGTGCCAGCAGCTTGGGGCCGGAAACCTACGAGCAGTACTTC. This sequence encodes CASSLGPETYEQYF.

This clonotype was seen more than once but under ten times. The rearrangement links TRBV5-1 to TRBJ2-3, with D unresolved. The CDR3 is 13 residues long. Trimming took off 4 bases at V and 7 bases at J, with 13 bases between the two ends. Germline-derived CDR1 and CDR2 are SGHRS and YFSETQ. Here the CDR3 reads CASSQPRPNTQYF. The CDR3 DNA follows: TGCGCCAGCAGCCAACCCCGGCCCAATACGCAGTATTTT. Full variable domain (missing parts from reference TRBV5-1 and TRBJ2-3): KAGVTQTPRYLIKTRGQQVTLSCSPISGHRSVSWYQQTPGQGLQFLFEYFSETQRNKGNFPGRFSGRQFSNSRSEMNVSTLELGDSALYLCASSQPRPNTQYFGPGTRLTVL.

This clonotype was detected only a few times. The genes are TRBV7-2 and TRBJ2-1, with 8 positions matching TRBD2. Germline trimming cut 1 base from V and 9 bases from J; bases unmatched to any gene: 8. The CDR3 runs 15 residues. Germline V lookup: CDR1 SGHTA, CDR2 FQGNSA. In DNA form, the CDR3 reads TGTGCCAGCAGCTTAGTCGCGGGAGGTTCTGCTGAGCAGTTCTTC. It yields the protein CASSLVAGGSAEQFF.

In its sample, this clonotype was seen many times. J is TRBJ2-3 and V is TRBV9; no firm D call. From germline, CDR1 is SGDLS and CDR2 YYNGEE. CDR3 length: 14 amino acids. Between the trimmed V and J ends, which lost 0 bases and 5 bases, there was a span of 10 bases. The CDR3 bases are TGTGCCAGCAGCGTAGCTTTAGCCAAAGATACGCAGTATTTT. Protein sequence: CASSVALAKDTQYF. Complete variable domain (other parts from reference TRBV9 and TRBJ2-3): DSGVTQTPKHLITATGQRVTLRCSPRSGDLSVYWYQQSLDQGLQFLIQYYNGEERAKGNILERFSAQQFPDLHSELNLSSLELGDSALYFCASSVALAKDTQYFGPGTRLTVL.

This clonotype showed up just a few times. The V and J genes are TRBV11-3 and TRBJ1-6; 10 bases match TRBD1. The junction had 7 bases not matched to a gene; V was cut back by 2 bases and J by 9 bases. The length of the CDR3 is 16 residues. Germline assignment: CDR1 SGHNT and CDR2 YENEEA. The chain's CDR3 is CASSLWGQGLFSPLHF. The DNA for the CDR3 is TGTGCCAGCAGCTTATGGGGACAGGGGTTGTTTTCACCCCTCCACTTT.

The V and J genes are TRBV2 and TRBJ2-5; 8 nucleotides align to TRBD1. Germline V CDR1 and CDR2: SNHLY, FYNNEI. Germline trimming cut 8 bases from V and 11 bases from J; bases unmatched to any gene: 16. The CDR3 consists of 14 residues. This chain's CDR3 is CASQSPGIRDRQYF. The DNA for the CDR3 is TGTGCCAGCCAGTCCCCGGGGATCCGGGACAGGCAGTACTTC.

The V and J genes are TRBV6-1 and TRBJ2-1; TRBD2 aligns across 10 bases. Germline CDR1 is MNHNS and CDR2 is SASEGT. V gave up 6 bases and J gave up 4 bases; unmatched junction bases: 9. CDR3 length: 16 residues. The CDR3 bases are TGTGCCAGCAGAGCCTTACTAGCGGGAACTTACAATGAGCAGTTCTTC. Translating it yields CASRALLAGTYNEQFF.

J is TRBJ2-1 and V is TRBV4-3; possibly TRBD2 for D (6 bases). Germline V lookup: CDR1 LGHNA, CDR2 YSLEER. V lost 0 bases and J lost 5, with 14 bases in between. This CDR3 is built from 16 residues. The CDR3 coding sequence is TGCGCCAGCAGCCAAGATGATAGCGGAAGGGACAATGAGCAGTTCTTC. It encodes CASSQDDSGRDNEQFF.

This clonotype appeared many times. The chain combines TRBV6-6 with TRBJ2-1; 10 bases agree with TRBD1. The CDR3 is 16 amino acids. CDR1 is MNHNY and CDR2 is SVGAGI in the germline V gene (reference sequence). Trimming at V came to 5 bases and at J to 0 bases, leaving 4 bases not matched to a gene. CDR3: CASSRTGGSSYNEQFF. The DNA of the CDR3 is TGTGCCAGCAGTAGGACAGGGGGGAGCTCCTACAATGAGCAGTTCTTC.